The rows below give T cell receptor beta chains drawn from one sample of a study of vaccination and CD4 T cells after COVID-19. TCRdb passed the PCR reads through MiXCR, listing each CDR3 protein once. The sample consists of 20,000 to 30,000 distinct CDR3 sequences, approximately 67% of them appearing once. These receptors lack a known antigen. Sequenced here: CD4+ T cells from blood, cultured in vitro, sampled after SARS-CoV-2 vaccination. These receptors were obtained from a human donor who received a COVID-19 vaccine. The CDR3 runs from the conserved cysteine through the conserved F or W. The D gene is left open where the match is weak. Clone size is given for some rows only: seen once, a few or many times, or a class if the clone is expanded.

J,size,V,D,CDR3,DNA
TRBJ2-7,NA,TRBV20-1,TRBD2,CSARDPPAGGSYEQYF,TGCAGTGCTAGAGATCCCCCGGCGGGGGGGTCGTACGAGCAGTACTTC
TRBJ2-1,NA,TRBV19,TRBD2,CASSMGWERGPYNEQFF,TGTGCCAGTAGTATGGGATGGGAGCGGGGGCCCTACAATGAGCAGTTCTTC
TRBJ2-1,few,TRBV7-8,NA,CASSLAQGYNEQFF,TGTGCCAGCAGCTTAGCCCAGGGTTACAATGAGCAGTTCTTC
TRBJ1-5,NA,TRBV5-6,TRBD1,CASSFWDRGNQPQHF,TGTGCCAGCAGCTTTTGGGACAGGGGCAATCAGCCCCAGCATTTT
TRBJ1-1,NA,TRBV7-9,TRBD1,CAIPRGGGTEAFF,TGTGCCATCCCCAGAGGGGGCGGCACTGAAGCTTTCTTT
TRBJ2-7,NA,TRBV6-2/TRBV6-3,NA,CASSYSGVTYEQYF,TGTGCCAGCAGTTACTCAGGCGTAACTTATGAGCAGTACTTC
TRBJ2-5,NA,TRBV2,NA,CASKATRSRETQYF,TGTGCCAGCAAAGCGACACGCTCTCGGGAGACCCAGTACTTC
TRBJ2-3,few,TRBV20-1,TRBD2,CSARVGGGATDTQYF,TGCAGTGCTAGAGTCGGCGGGGGGGCGACAGATACGCAGTATTTT
TRBJ1-6,NA,TRBV2,NA,CASRFANYNSPLHF,TGTGCCAGCCGGTTCGCAAACTATAATTCACCCCTCCACTTT
TRBJ1-2,NA,TRBV7-3,TRBD1,CASSPDRVGYGYTF,TGTGCCAGCAGCCCGGACAGGGTTGGATATGGCTACACCTTC
TRBJ1-2,NA,TRBV30,NA,CACLLITKLGALNYGYTF,TGTGCCTGCCTGTTGATAACTAAGCTGGGGGCGCTGAACTATGGCTACACCTTC
TRBJ2-5,NA,TRBV29-1,TRBD1,CSVALQGVQETQYF,TGCAGCGTTGCACTACAGGGGGTCCAAGAGACCCAGTACTTC
TRBJ2-5,NA,TRBV30,TRBD2,CAWSVDGLAGVETQYF,TGTGCCTGGAGTGTTGACGGACTAGCGGGGGTGGAGACCCAGTACTTC
TRBJ2-3,NA,TRBV7-6,NA,CASSVLRGASTDTQYF,TGTGCCAGCAGCGTTCTCAGGGGTGCTAGCACAGATACGCAGTATTTT
TRBJ1-6,NA,TRBV10-3,NA,CAIRLNQGPLHF,TGTGCCATCAGACTAAACCAGGGGCCCCTCCACTTT
TRBJ1-1,NA,TRBV7-6,NA,CASSFSRVNTEAFF,TGTGCCAGCAGCTTTAGCAGGGTGAACACTGAAGCTTTCTTT
TRBJ1-5,NA,TRBV24-1,NA,CATSDALGANQPQHF,TGTGCCACCAGTGATGCTCTGGGGGCAAATCAGCCCCAGCATTTT
TRBJ2-5,NA,TRBV11-2,NA,CASSFGTQETQYF,TGTGCCAGCAGCTTCGGGACTCAAGAGACCCAGTACTTC
TRBJ2-5,NA,TRBV20-1,TRBD1,CSATVRQGGTQYF,TGCAGTGCTACGGTCAGACAGGGTGGGACCCAGTACTTC
TRBJ2-3,NA,TRBV6-2/TRBV6-3,TRBD2,CASSYSSGESDTQYF,TGTGCCAGCAGTTATAGTAGCGGGGAATCAGATACGCAGTATTTT
TRBJ2-3,NA,TRBV19,NA,CASRDTRTDTQYF,TGTGCCAGCCGGGACACGCGCACAGATACGCAGTATTTT
TRBJ2-5,NA,TRBV2,NA,CASSDEAGQETQYF,TGTGCCAGCAGCGACGAGGCGGGGCAAGAGACCCAGTACTTC
TRBJ2-2,NA,TRBV12-3/TRBV12-4,TRBD2,CASTRTSGGLKFTGELFF,TGTGCCAGCACCCGGACTAGCGGGGGCCTCAAGTTTACCGGGGAGCTGTTTTTT
TRBJ1-1,few,TRBV10-1,NA,CASSEAGTTEAFF,TGCGCCAGCAGTGAAGCTGGGACCACTGAAGCTTTCTTT
TRBJ1-2,NA,TRBV12-3/TRBV12-4,TRBD1,CASSSGQGRHGYTF,TGTGCCAGCAGTTCCGGACAGGGTCGGCATGGCTACACCTTC
TRBJ2-7,NA,TRBV2,TRBD1,CASSVDRPHEQYF,TGTGCCAGCAGTGTGGACAGGCCCCACGAGCAGTACTTC
TRBJ2-5,once,TRBV6-5,NA,CASSWGGGGGKETQYF,TGTGCCAGCAGTTGGGGGGGCGGGGGAGGCAAAGAGACCCAGTACTTC
TRBJ2-5,NA,TRBV7-9,TRBD2,CASSPQAGGPEETQYF,TGTGCCAGCAGCCCCCAAGCGGGGGGGCCCGAAGAGACCCAGTACTTC
TRBJ2-7,large,TRBV20-1,NA,CSARPRRRGFSHEQYF,TGCAGTGCTAGACCCCGAAGGAGGGGGTTTTCCCACGAGCAGTACTTC
TRBJ1-1,once,TRBV19,NA,CARRAGGSDTEAFF,TGTGCCAGGCGGGCGGGGGGCTCCGACACTGAAGCTTTCTTT
TRBJ1-5,NA,TRBV5-5,NA,CASSPGHGGNQPQHF,TGTGCCAGCAGCCCGGGCCATGGGGGTAATCAGCCCCAGCATTTT
TRBJ2-1,few,TRBV12-3/TRBV12-4,NA,CASSFRQYNEQFF,TGTGCCAGCAGTTTTCGACAATACAATGAGCAGTTCTTC
TRBJ2-3,NA,TRBV20-1,TRBD1,CSALGQGADTQYF,TGCAGTGCCCTCGGACAGGGGGCAGATACGCAGTATTTT
TRBJ2-2,NA,TRBV24-1,NA,CATSDFMSGWAGELFF,TGTGCCACCAGTGATTTTATGTCAGGTTGGGCCGGGGAGCTGTTTTTT
TRBJ1-6,NA,TRBV7-2,NA,CASSPLRGSPLHF,TGTGCCAGCAGCCCCCTCCGGGGCTCACCCCTCCACTTT
TRBJ1-2,NA,TRBV2,NA,CASSLSPGQTYGYTF,TGTGCCAGCAGCCTATCTCCGGGACAAACCTATGGCTACACCTTC
TRBJ1-1,NA,TRBV20-1,NA,CSARKQEHLNTEAFF,TGCAGTGCTAGAAAACAGGAACACTTGAACACTGAAGCTTTCTTT
TRBJ1-1,NA,TRBV7-9,NA,CASSLAARDTEAFF,TGTGCCAGCAGCTTAGCAGCTAGGGACACTGAAGCTTTCTTT
TRBJ2-7,NA,TRBV5-1,NA,CASSLGQANYEQYF,TGCGCCAGCAGCTTGGGACAGGCGAACTACGAGCAGTACTTC
TRBJ1-2,NA,TRBV6-1,TRBD1,CATRAFRDSYGYTF,TGTGCCACCAGGGCCTTCCGGGACAGCTATGGCTACACCTTC
TRBJ2-3,NA,TRBV15,NA,CATSRGDGVMGTDTQYF,TGTGCCACCAGCAGAGGAGACGGCGTTATGGGCACAGATACGCAGTATTTT
TRBJ1-4,NA,TRBV15,NA,CATSRGLGEEKLFF,TGTGCCACCAGCAGAGGACTGGGGGAAGAAAAACTGTTTTTT
TRBJ1-1,NA,TRBV10-3,NA,CAISESGGTEAFF,TGTGCCATCAGTGAGTCAGGGGGCACTGAAGCTTTCTTT
TRBJ2-3,NA,TRBV7-2,NA,CASSLFSSTDTQYF,TGTGCCAGCAGCCTTTTCTCATCCACAGATACGCAGTATTTT
TRBJ1-6,NA,TRBV30,NA,CAWTSRADSPLHF,TGTGCCTGGACCTCAAGGGCGGATTCACCCCTCCACTTT
TRBJ2-7,NA,TRBV20-1,TRBD1,CSATGQPLSGQYF,TGCAGTGCTACGGGACAGCCTCTGTCGGGGCAGTACTTC